The TCR beta chain under discussion was sequenced for a study of blood T cell repertoires in COVID-19. In the study overall: Whether acute or convalescent, the COVID-19 samples came from the United States, Italy and Spain. In each case, the material was cDNA or gDNA derived from T cells, B-cell-depleted T cells, or PBMCs.

The Seattle site enrolled patients during active infection and followed them longitudinally. This table comes from immunoSEQ multiplex PCR, and its TCRdb copy is limited to in-frame clones, with some not included. Altogether roughly 190,000 clones are present, roughly nine tenths being singletons, with the ten largest covering over 9.5%. Germline V gives CDR1 ENHRY, CDR2 SYGVKD. The ends were cut back, 11 bases at V and 0 bases at J, with 25 bases in the middle. The CDR3 spans 18 residues. The specimen was peripheral blood. The rearrangement links TRBV10-3 to TRBJ1-4; tentative D call: TRBD1 (6 bases). This receptor was obtained from a woman aged 60-70 years with COVID-19, enrolled during active disease. The CDR3 spells CAPAGHHPWVATNEKLFF. CDR3 DNA: TGTGCCCCAGCGGGACACCATCCTTGGGTTGCAACTAATGAAAAACTGTTTTTT.